The present entry profiles one TCR beta chain with its context. Its antigen remains unidentified. One end of the junction fails to match germline, which may point to a read error. The study recruited healthy Caucasian donors from Russia who were aged about 6 to 100. The CDR3 spans 21 residues. Germline V CDR1 and CDR2: LGHNA, YSLEER. This record comes from a study of blood T cells in healthy people across ages. Study results and limitations: Strong correlation was found linking TCR beta diversity to naive T cell percentage.

The second PCR ran roughly 6 to 11 cycles with a sample-barcoded 5' primer and J-beta primers. Template switching added a 12-random-nucleotide identifier to every cDNA molecule. MiXCR, run by TCRdb on the 5' RACE reads, gives a single entry per CDR3 protein. The sample includes roughly 930,000 distinct CDR3 sequences, roughly 43% of them seen just once. The chain has TRBV4-3 and TRBJ1-4, with 8 bases identical to TRBD1. The receptor was isolated from a man younger than 40 in good health. Sequencing used blood. CDR3 protein: CASSQDGTGAARRPANAKLFF. The CDR3 nucleotides are TGCGCCAGCAGCCAAGATGGGACAGGCGCCGCCCGGCGCCCGGCTAATGCAAAACTGTTTTTT.